The clone carrying this TCR beta chain has only a few counts. As yet, its antigen is unknown. Under the authors' procedure: ImmunoSEQ yielded junction-only sequences lacking quality scores, so filtering differed. Measured with immunoSEQ multiplex PCR; TCRdb has only the in-frame clones, and not every one. From that table come the V and J calls and clone size; the DNA was used to work out D and trimming. This table holds about 1,900,000 clones, around 96% found once. Naivety among CD8 cells was defined by CD45RO negativity and positive CCR7 selection, thereby excluding terminally differentiated effector memory CD45RA+ cells. These data are taken from a study of shared clonotypes between healthy human individuals. The CDR3 spans 13 residues. Deletions cut 2 bases from V and 7 bases from J, with 9 bases between. Per the germline V gene, CDR1 is MNHEY and CDR2 is SMNVEV (reference sequence). Notes on the study in general: Non-shared clonotypes displayed generation probabilities falling below those of clonotypes present in all four donors.

V usage is TRBV27 and J usage is TRBJ1-5; D not certain. This clonotype originated in a man between 18 and 29 years old in good health. The sequencing input was naive CD8+ T cells sorted from blood. CDR3 in DNA: TGTGCCAGCAGTTTAGACATTAAGCAGCCCCAGCATTTT. The encoded protein is CASSLDIKQPQHF.